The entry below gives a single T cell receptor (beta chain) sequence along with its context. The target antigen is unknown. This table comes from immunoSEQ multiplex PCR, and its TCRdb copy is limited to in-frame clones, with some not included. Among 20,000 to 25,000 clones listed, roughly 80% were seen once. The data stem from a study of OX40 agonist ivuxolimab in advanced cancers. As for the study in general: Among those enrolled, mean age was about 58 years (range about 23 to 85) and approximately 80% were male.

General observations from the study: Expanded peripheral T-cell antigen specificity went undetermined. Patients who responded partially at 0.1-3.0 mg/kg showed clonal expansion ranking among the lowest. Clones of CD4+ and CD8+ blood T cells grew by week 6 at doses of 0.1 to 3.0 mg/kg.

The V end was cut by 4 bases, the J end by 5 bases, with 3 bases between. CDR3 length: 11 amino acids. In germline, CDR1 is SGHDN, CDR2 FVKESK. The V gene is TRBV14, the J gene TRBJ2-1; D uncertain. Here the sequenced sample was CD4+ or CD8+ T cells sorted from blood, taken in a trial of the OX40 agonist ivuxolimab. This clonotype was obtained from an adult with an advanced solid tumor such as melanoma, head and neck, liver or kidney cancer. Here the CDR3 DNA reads TGTGCCAGCAGCCTAAACAATGAGCAGTTCTTC. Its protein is CASSLNNEQFF.